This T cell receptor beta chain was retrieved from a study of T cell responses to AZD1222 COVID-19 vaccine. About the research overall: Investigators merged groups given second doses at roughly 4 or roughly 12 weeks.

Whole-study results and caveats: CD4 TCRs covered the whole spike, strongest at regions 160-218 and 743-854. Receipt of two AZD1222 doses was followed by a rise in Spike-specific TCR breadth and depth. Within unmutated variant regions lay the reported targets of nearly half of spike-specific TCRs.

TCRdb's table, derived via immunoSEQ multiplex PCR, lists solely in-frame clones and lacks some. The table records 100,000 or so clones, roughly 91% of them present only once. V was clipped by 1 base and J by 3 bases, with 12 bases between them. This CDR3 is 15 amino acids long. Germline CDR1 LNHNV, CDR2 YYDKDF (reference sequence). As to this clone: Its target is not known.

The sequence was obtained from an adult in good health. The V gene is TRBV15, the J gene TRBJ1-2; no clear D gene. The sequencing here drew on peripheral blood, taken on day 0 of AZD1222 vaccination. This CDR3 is CATSRGSGSDYGYTF. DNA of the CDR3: TGTGCCACCAGCAGAGGGTCGGGGAGCGACTATGGCTACACCTTC.